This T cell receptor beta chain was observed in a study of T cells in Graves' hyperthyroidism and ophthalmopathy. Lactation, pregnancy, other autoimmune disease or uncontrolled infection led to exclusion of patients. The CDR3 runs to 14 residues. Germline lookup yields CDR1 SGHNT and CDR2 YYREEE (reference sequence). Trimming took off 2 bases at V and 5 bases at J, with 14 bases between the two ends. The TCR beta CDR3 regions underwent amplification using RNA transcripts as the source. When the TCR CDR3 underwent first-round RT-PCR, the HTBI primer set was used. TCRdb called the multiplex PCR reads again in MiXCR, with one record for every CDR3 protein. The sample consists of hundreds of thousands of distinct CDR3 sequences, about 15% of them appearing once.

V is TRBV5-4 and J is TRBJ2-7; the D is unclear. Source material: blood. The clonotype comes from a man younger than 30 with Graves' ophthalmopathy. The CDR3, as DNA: TGTGCCAGCAGCTTACGGGCAGGAGCCGACGAGCAGTACTTC. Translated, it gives CASSLRAGADEQYF.